These T cell receptor beta chains were read from a single sample in a study of shared clonotypes between healthy human individuals. The protocol was immunoSEQ multiplex PCR, while the TCRdb copy is restricted to in-frame clones and leaves out a portion. This sample has 2,500,000 or so clones, with 80% to 95% found just once. Specimen: naive CD4+ T cells from PBMCs. The receptors shown here come from a man aged 18 to 30 in good health. Some clones in this sample may be carry-over from other donors' samples. CDR3s include the opening cysteine and the closing phenylalanine or tryptophan. A D gene is named only where the DNA matches it firmly.

j_call | v_call | d_call | cdr3_nt | cdr3_aa
TRBJ2-3 | TRBV5-1 | - | TGCGCCAGCAGCTTGACAGGGCCCCGGACAGATACGCAGTATTTT | CASSLTGPRTDTQYF
TRBJ2-3 | TRBV9 | TRBD2 | TGTGCCAGCAGCTTACGGGACTACACAGATACGCAGTATTTT | CASSLRDYTDTQYF
TRBJ2-3 | TRBV11-2 | - | TGTGCCAGCAGCTTAGATGGTGGAAAGGCAGATACGCAGTATTTT | CASSLDGGKADTQYF
TRBJ2-2 | TRBV9 | - | TGTGCCAGCAGCGTAGTGGGTCGGGCAACTAACACCGGGGAGCTGTTTTTT | CASSVVGRATNTGELFF
TRBJ1-2 | TRBV7-9 | - | TGTGCCAGCAGCTTAGTACCCCGTCGATTTGGTGGCTACACCTTC | CASSLVPRRFGGYTF
TRBJ2-2 | TRBV28 | TRBD1 | TGTGCCAGCAGTCCCCGGGACAGGCCCCCCGGGGAGCTGTTTTTT | CASSPRDRPPGELFF
TRBJ2-2 | TRBV7-3 | - | TGTGCCAGCAGCCCCCGGCCGGTGGGGAACACCGGGGAGCTGTTTTTT | CASSPRPVGNTGELFF
TRBJ1-1 | TRBV19 | - | TGTGCCACCCAAAATAGGGGGGGGACCTTCACTGAAGCTTTCTTT | CATQNRGGTFTEAFF
TRBJ2-2 | TRBV28 | TRBD1 | TGTGCCAGCAACGAGCCGGGACAGGGGCAAACCGGGGAGCTGTTTTTT | CASNEPGQGQTGELFF
TRBJ1-5 | TRBV20-1 | - | TGCAGTGCTAGAGGTGGGGCGACCCAGCATTTT | CSARGGATQHF
TRBJ2-3 | TRBV5-1 | - | TGCGCCAGCGCCGGGACTGGCACAGATACGCAGTATTTT | CASAGTGTDTQYF
TRBJ2-7 | TRBV9 | - | TGTGCCAGCAGCGTAGGGCCGAAGGTCCATGCCTACGAGCAGTACTTC | CASSVGPKVHAYEQYF
TRBJ1-3 | TRBV5-4 | TRBD1 | TGTGCCAGCAGCGATAAGACAGGGGCTGGAAACACCATATATTTT | CASSDKTGAGNTIYF
TRBJ1-2 | TRBV25-1 | - | TGTGCCAGCAGTGAAAGACGGGGCTATGGCTACACCTTC | CASSERRGYGYTF
TRBJ1-3 | TRBV28 | - | TGTGCCAGCACTCTCCCAGGGTCCTCAGGAAACACCATATATTTT | CASTLPGSSGNTIYF
TRBJ2-5 | TRBV18 | TRBD2 | TGTGCCAGCTCACCGGGACCGGGACTAGCGACCGACTACTTC | CASSPGPGLATDYF
TRBJ2-1 | TRBV4-1 | TRBD2 | TGCGCCAGCAGCCAAGATTGGTTTTCGGGAGGGCCCTATGAGCAGTTCTTC | CASSQDWFSGGPYEQFF